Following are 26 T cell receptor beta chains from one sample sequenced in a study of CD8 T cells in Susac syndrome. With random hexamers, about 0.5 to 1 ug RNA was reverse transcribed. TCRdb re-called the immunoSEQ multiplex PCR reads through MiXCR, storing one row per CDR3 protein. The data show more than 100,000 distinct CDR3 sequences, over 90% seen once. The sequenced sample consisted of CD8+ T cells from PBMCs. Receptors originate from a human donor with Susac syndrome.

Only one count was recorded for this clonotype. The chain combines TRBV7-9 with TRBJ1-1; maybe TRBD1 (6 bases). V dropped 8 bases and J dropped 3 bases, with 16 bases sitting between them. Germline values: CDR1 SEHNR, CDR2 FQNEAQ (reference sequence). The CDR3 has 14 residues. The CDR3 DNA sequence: TGTGCCAGCGCCCAAGAGGGGGAGTACACTGAAGCTTTCTTT. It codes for CASAQEGEYTEAFF.

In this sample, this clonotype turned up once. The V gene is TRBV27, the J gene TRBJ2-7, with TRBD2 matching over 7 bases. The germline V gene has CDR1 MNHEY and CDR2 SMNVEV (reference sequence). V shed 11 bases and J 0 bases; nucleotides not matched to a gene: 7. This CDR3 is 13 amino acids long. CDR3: CAAGDSDSYEQYF. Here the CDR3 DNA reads TGTGCCGCGGGAGACAGCGACTCCTACGAGCAGTACTTC.

The CDR3 region has the DNA TGCAGCGTTGAGGGGTTTGGCACAGATACGCAGTATTTT. As protein: CSVEGFGTDTQYF. This chain joins TRBV29-1 and TRBJ2-3; D remains ambiguous. The V end was cut by 3 bases, the J end by 1 base, with 8 bases between. CDR3 size: 13 residues. Per the germline V gene, CDR1 is SQVTM and CDR2 is ANQGSEA.

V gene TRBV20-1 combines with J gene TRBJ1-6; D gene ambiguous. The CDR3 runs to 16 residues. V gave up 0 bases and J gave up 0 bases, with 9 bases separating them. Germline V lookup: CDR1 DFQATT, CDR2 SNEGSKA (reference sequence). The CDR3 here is CSARDSPTSYNSPLHF. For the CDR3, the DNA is TGCAGTGCTAGAGACAGCCCCACCTCCTATAATTCACCCCTCCACTTT.

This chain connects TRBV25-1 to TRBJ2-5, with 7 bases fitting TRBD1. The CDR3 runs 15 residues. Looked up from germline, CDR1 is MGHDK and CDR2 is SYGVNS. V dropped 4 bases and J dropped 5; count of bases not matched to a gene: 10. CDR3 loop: CASSGKEDRHETQYF. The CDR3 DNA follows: TGTGCCAGCAGTGGTAAGGAGGACAGGCACGAGACCCAGTACTTC.

CDR3 coding DNA: TGTGCCAGCAGTTACCCTGAGAGGGTAGCGGGGGCAGATACGCAGTATTTT. This gives the protein CASSYPERVAGADTQYF. The rearrangement links TRBV6-2 or TRBV6-3 to TRBJ2-3; TRBD2 agrees at 9 bases. Germline V CDR1 and CDR2: MNHEY, SVGEGT. J was trimmed by 4 bases and V by 2 bases; bases with no gene match: 10. The CDR3 loop spans 17 amino acids.

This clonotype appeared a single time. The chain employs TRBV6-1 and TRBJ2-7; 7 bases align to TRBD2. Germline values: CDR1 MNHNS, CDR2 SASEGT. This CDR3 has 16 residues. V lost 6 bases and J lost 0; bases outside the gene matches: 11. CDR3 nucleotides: TGTGCCAGCAGCCCCCGCGGGAGAGATATCTCCTACGAGCAGTACTTC. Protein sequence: CASSPRGRDISYEQYF.

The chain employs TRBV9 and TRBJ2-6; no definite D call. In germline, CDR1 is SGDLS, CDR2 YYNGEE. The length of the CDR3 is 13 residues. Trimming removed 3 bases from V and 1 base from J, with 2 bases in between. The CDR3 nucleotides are TGTGCCAGCAGCGCGTCTGGGGCCAACGTCCTGACTTTC. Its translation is CASSASGANVLTF.

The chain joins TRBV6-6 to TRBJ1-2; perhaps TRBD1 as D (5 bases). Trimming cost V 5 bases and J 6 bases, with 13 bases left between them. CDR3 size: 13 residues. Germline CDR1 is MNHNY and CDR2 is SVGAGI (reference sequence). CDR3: CASSRQGGDGYTF. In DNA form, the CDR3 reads TGTGCCAGCAGTCGCCAGGGAGGGGATGGCTACACCTTC.

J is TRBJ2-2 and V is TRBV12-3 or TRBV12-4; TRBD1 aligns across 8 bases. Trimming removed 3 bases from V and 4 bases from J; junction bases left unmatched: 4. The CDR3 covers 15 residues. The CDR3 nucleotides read TGTGCCAGCAGTTTTACAGGGGGAAGCACCGGGGAGCTGTTTTTT. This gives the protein CASSFTGGSTGELFF.

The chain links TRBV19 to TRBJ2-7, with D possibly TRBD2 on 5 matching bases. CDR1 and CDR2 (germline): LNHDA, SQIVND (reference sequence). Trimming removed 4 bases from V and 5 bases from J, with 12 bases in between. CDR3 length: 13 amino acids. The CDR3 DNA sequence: TGTGCCAGTAGTACGGTCGACGGGGACGAGCAGTACTTC. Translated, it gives CASSTVDGDEQYF.

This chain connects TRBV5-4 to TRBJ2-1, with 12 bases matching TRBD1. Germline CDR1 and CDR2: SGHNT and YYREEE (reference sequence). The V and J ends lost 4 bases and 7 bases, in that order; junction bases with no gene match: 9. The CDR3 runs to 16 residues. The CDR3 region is CASSLSGTGGSNEQFF. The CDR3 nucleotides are TGTGCCAGCAGCCTTTCTGGGACAGGGGGCTCAAATGAGCAGTTCTTC.

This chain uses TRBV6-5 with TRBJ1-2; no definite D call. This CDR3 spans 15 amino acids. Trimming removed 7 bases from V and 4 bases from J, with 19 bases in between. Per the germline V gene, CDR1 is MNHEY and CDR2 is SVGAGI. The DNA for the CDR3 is TGTGCCAGCACTTCACCGGCCGGGTCTCTCTATGGCTACACCTTC. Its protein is CASTSPAGSLYGYTF.

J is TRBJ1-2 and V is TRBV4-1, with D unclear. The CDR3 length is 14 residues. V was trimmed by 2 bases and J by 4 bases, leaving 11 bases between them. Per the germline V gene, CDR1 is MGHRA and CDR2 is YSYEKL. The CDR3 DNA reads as TGCGCCAGCAGCCAACGGGCCGCGAGCTATGGCTACACCTTC. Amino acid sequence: CASSQRAASYGYTF.

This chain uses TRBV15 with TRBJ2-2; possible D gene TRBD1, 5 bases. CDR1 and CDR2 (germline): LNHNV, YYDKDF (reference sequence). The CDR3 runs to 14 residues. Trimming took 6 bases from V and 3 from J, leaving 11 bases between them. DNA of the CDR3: TGTGCCACCAGGGGTGGGGCAGACACCGGGGAGCTGTTTTTT. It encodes CATRGGADTGELFF.

CDR3 sequence: CASTWAGNTEAFF. CDR3 nucleotide sequence: TGTGCCAGCACTTGGGCGGGGAACACTGAAGCTTTCTTT. V and J are TRBV6-2 or TRBV6-3 and TRBJ1-1, with D unclear. CDR1 is MNHEY and CDR2 is SVGEGT in the germline V gene. CDR3 size: 13 residues. Between the trimmed V and J ends, which lost 7 bases and 1 base, there was a span of 10 bases.

The CDR3 loop reads CASSLLGVDGYTF. In nucleotides, the CDR3 is TGTGCCAGCAGCTTATTAGGGGTTGATGGCTACACCTTC. The rearrangement joins TRBV7-6 to TRBJ1-2, with D possibly being TRBD1 (5 bases). This CDR3 has 13 amino acids. The germline V gene encodes CDR1 SGHVS and CDR2 FNYEAQ. V was cut by 2 bases and J by 6 bases, with 10 bases left in between. Drawing the rest from reference TRBV7-6 and TRBJ1-2, the complete variable domain is GAGVSQSPRYKVTKRGQDVALRCDPISGHVSLYWYRQALGQGPEFLTYFNYEAQQDKSGLPNDRFSAERPEGSISTLTIQRTEQRDSAMYRCASSLLGVDGYTFGSGTRLTVV.

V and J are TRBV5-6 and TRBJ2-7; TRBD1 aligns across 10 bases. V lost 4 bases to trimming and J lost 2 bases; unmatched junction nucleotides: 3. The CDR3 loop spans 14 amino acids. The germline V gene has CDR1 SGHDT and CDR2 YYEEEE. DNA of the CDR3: TGTGCCAGCAGCGGGACAGGGGATCCCTACGAGCAGTACTTC. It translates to CASSGTGDPYEQYF.

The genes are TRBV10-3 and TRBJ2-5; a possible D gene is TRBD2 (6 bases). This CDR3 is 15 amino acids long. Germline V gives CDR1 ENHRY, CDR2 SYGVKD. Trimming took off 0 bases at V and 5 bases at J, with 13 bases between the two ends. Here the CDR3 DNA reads TGTGCCATCAGTGAGTCATCCAGGGAGGCGGAGACCCAGTACTTC. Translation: CAISESSREAETQYF.

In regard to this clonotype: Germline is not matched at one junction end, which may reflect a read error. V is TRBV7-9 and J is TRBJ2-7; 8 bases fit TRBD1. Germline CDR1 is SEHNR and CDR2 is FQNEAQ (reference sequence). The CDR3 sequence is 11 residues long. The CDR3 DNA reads TGTGCCACCGACTTAGGGGACAGGTATCACTTC. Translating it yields CATDLGDRYHF.

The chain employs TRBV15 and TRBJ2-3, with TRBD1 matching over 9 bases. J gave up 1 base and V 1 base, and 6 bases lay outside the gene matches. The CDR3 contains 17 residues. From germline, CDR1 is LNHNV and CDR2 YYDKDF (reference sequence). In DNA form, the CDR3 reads TGTGCCACCAGCAGAGGGTGGGACAGGGAAGGCACAGATACGCAGTATTTT. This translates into CATSRGWDREGTDTQYF.

The CDR3 protein is CSVEGVNTGTTF. Here the CDR3 DNA reads TGCAGCGTGGAGGGGGTCAATACAGGGACCACCTTC. This sequence joins TRBV29-1 and TRBJ1-2; D perhaps matches TRBD1 (6 bases). V gave up 6 bases and J gave up 13 bases, with 21 bases separating them. This CDR3 has 12 amino acids. In germline, CDR1 is SQVTM, CDR2 ANQGSEA.

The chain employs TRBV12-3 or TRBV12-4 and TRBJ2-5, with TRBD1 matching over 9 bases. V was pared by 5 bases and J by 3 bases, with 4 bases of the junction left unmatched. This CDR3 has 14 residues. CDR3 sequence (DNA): TGTGCCAGCAGTCCGTGGACAGGGGAAGAGACCCAGTACTTC. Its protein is CASSPWTGEETQYF.

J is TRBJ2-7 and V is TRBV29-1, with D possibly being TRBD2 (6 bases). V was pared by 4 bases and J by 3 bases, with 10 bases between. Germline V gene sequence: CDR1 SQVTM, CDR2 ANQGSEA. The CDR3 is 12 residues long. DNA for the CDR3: TGCAGCGTTGGCGGGGCCGGCTACGAGCAGTACTTC. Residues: CSVGGAGYEQYF.

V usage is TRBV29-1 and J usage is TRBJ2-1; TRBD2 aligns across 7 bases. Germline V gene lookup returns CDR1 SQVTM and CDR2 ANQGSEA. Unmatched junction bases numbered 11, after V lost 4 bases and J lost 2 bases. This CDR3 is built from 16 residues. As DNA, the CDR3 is TGCAGCGTTGTTACCCCAGCGGGGTACACCTACAATGAGCAGTTCTTC. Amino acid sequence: CSVVTPAGYTYNEQFF.

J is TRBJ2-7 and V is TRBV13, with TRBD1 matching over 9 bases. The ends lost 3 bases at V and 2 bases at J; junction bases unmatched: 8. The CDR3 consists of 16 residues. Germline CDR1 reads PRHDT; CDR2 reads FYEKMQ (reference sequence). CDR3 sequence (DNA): TGTGCCAGCAGCTTTGGGTTAAGACAGGGGGCCTACGAGCAGTACTTC. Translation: CASSFGLRQGAYEQYF.